The 2 T cell receptor beta chains below come from one sample, sequenced in a study of cytomegalovirus exposure and HLA in healthy donors. Primers: 60 Vbeta forward and 13 Jbeta reverse. Clones were sequenced by immunoSEQ multiplex PCR, and TCRdb holds only the in-frame ones, with some missing. The sample yields over 100,000 clones, around three quarters seen once. The sample was PBMCs. Every receptor here comes from a woman aged 18-30 years in good health and CMV-seropositive.

In this sample, this clone turned up once. J is TRBJ1-1 and V is TRBV5-4, with 8 positions matching TRBD1. Germline V gives CDR1 SGHNT, CDR2 YYREEE (reference sequence). J was trimmed by 0 bases and V by 4 bases; bases with no gene match: 8. This CDR3 spans 16 amino acids. The CDR3 region is CASSGGRQGLNTEAFF. The DNA of the CDR3 is TGTGCCAGCAGCGGGGGAAGACAGGGGTTGAACACTGAAGCTTTCTTT.

The V call is TRBV15, the J call TRBJ2-7, with D perhaps matching TRBD1 (6 bases). Germline assignment: CDR1 LNHNV and CDR2 YYDKDF (reference sequence). Trimming took off 1 base at V and 2 bases at J, with 12 bases between the two ends. This CDR3 is 15 amino acids long. The CDR3 DNA reads TGTGCCACCAGCAGAGCCAGGGGCACTACCTACGAGCAGTACTTC. Its protein product is CATSRARGTTYEQYF.